This TCR beta chain was sequenced during a study of cytomegalovirus exposure and HLA in healthy donors. Study overall: Findings of an earlier analysis included about 100 million unique TCR beta sequences from 190 million or so T cells. Study-wide findings and caveats: When presence/absence was analysed, sequencing depth was taken to be roughly uniform across donors. In a later analysis, CMV-associated beta chains were mostly HLA-associated, it appeared. Listed as cytomegalovirus-associated were 150 to 200 TCR beta chains.

Worth noting for this clone: The antigen is unknown.

The PCR ran on 60 Vbeta and 13 Jbeta primers. TCRdb's table, derived via immunoSEQ multiplex PCR, lists solely in-frame clones and lacks some. The sample includes fewer than 200,000 clones, over 60% of them seen just once. Trimming took 3 bases from V and 2 from J, leaving 10 bases between them. Germline-derived CDR1 and CDR2 are KGHSH and LQKENI. There are 14 residues in the CDR3. The clonotype was recovered from a female donor in good health and CMV-seronegative. V and J are TRBV18 and TRBJ1-1, with D unclear. Sample: PBMCs. The chain's CDR3 is CASSPGRANTEAFF. In nucleotides, the CDR3 is TGTGCCAGCTCACCTGGTCGAGCTAACACTGAAGCTTTCTTT.